These T cell receptor beta chains were read from a single sample in a study of cytomegalovirus exposure and HLA in healthy donors. Profiled with immunoSEQ multiplex PCR; TCRdb holds only in-frame clones, not every one. The sample shows about 190,000 clones, around 80% of them seen only once. The specimen sequenced was PBMCs. These TCRs come from a woman between 18 and 30 years old in good health and CMV-seronegative. Both conserved end residues are part of each CDR3. D genes are given only for firm matches. Size tells how often a clone was seen (once, few, many) or the class of an expanded clone, and some rows leave it out.

V	J	size	D	DNA	CDR3
TRBV19	TRBJ2-3	NA	TRBD2	TGTGCCAGTAGTATAGAACAGGGGACTAGCGGATCCCCAGATACGCAGTATTTT	CASSIEQGTSGSPDTQYF
TRBV27	TRBJ1-1	NA	TRBD1	TGTGCCAGCAGTCCGGGGACAGCAGACGCTTTCTTT	CASSPGTADAFF
TRBV9	TRBJ2-3	few	TRBD1	TGTGCCAGCAGCCTGGACAGGGGGCTCGGCGATACGCAGTATTTT	CASSLDRGLGDTQYF
TRBV27	TRBJ1-2	once	NA	TGTGCCAGCAGTCTAGCGGGGGGGGGCTATGGCTACACCTTC	CASSLAGGGYGYTF
TRBV19	TRBJ2-2	NA	TRBD2	TGTGCCAGTAGTATAGATCTATGGGGGACTAGCGGGAATCAGAACACCGGGGAGCTGTTTTTT	CASSIDLWGTSGNQNTGELFF
TRBV5-1	TRBJ2-2	NA	NA	TGCGCCAGCAGCTTGGCCCAGGGCACCGGGGAGCTGTTTTTT	CASSLAQGTGELFF
TRBV28	TRBJ2-1	NA	TRBD2	TGTGCCAGCACGCTAGCGGGAGTAAGGTCCTACAATGAGCAGTTCTTC	CASTLAGVRSYNEQFF
TRBV15	TRBJ2-1	NA	NA	TGTGCCACCAGCAGAGCGAGCACACAGAGTTCCCGCTCCTACAATGAGCAGTTCTTC	CATSRASTQSSRSYNEQFF
TRBV5-6	TRBJ1-5	NA	TRBD1	TGTGCCAGCAGCTTGCAGGGGGCGCCGGGGCAGCCCCAGCATTTT	CASSLQGAPGQPQHF
TRBV2	TRBJ2-7	NA	TRBD2	TGTGCCAGCAGTGAATCTAGCGGGAGGGAGGGCTCCTACGAGCAGTACTTC	CASSESSGREGSYEQYF
TRBV19	TRBJ2-3	NA	NA	TGTGCCAGTACTTCCGTAACAGGGATCCTGACAGATACGCAGTATTTT	CASTSVTGILTDTQYF
TRBV5-5	TRBJ1-1	NA	NA	TGTGCCAGCAGCTTGGCTAACAGGGTGGGTGAAGCTTTCTTT	CASSLANRVGEAFF
TRBV2	TRBJ2-7	NA	TRBD2	TGTGCCAGCAGTGTGGTGGGAGGGGCCTACGAGCAGTACTTC	CASSVVGGAYEQYF
TRBV4-1	TRBJ2-5	once	NA	TGCGCCAGCAGCCAAGAGGCCGGAGGGGCGCAAGAGACCCAGTACTTC	CASSQEAGGAQETQYF
TRBV19	TRBJ2-3	NA	TRBD2	TGTGCCAGTAGTATAGCCAAGCGGGAGCTGAATTTT	CASSIAKRELNF
TRBV5-1	TRBJ2-5	NA	NA	TGCGCCAGCAGCTTAGGCGGTGGAGAGACCCAGTACTTC	CASSLGGGETQYF
TRBV7-8	TRBJ1-2	NA	NA	TGTGCCAGCAGCTCCCGGGAAGGGGGGGACTATGGCTACACCTTC	CASSSREGGDYGYTF
TRBV7-9	TRBJ2-1	few	TRBD1	TGTGCCAGCAGGTATGACAGGGTAGAGGACAATGAGCAGTTCTTC	CASRYDRVEDNEQFF
TRBV4-3	TRBJ2-6	once	NA	TGCGCCAGCAGCCAAGATCCCCGGGACGTTAGGGGGGGGGCCAACGTCCTGACCTTC	CASSQDPRDVRGGANVLTF
TRBV6-5	TRBJ2-1	NA	TRBD2	TGTGCCAGCAGTTTTGAGGGACTAGCTCATGAGCAGTTCTTC	CASSFEGLAHEQFF
TRBV5-6	TRBJ2-7	few	NA	TGTGCCAGCAGCCCCCGGTGGAGGGATGGAGCCTACGAGCAGTACTTC	CASSPRWRDGAYEQYF
TRBV18	TRBJ2-5	NA	NA	TGTGCCAGCTCGCCGGACATAGTCCAAGAGACCCAGTACTTC	CASSPDIVQETQYF
TRBV11-2	TRBJ2-3	NA	NA	TGTGCCAGCAGCTTAGCCGGGGCAGATACGCAGTATTTT	CASSLAGADTQYF
TRBV18	TRBJ2-3	NA	NA	TGTGCCAGCTCACCAAATGGCGGGGCAGCCGTCACAGATACGCAGTATTTT	CASSPNGGAAVTDTQYF
TRBV7-2	TRBJ2-1	NA	NA	TGTGCCAGCAGCTTAGAACGGTACAATGAGCAGTTCTTC	CASSLERYNEQFF
TRBV2	TRBJ2-5	NA	NA	TGTGCCAGCATACAGGGCGGAGAGACCCAGTACTTC	CASIQGGETQYF
TRBV5-5	TRBJ1-1	NA	TRBD1	TGTGCCAGCAGCTATACGGGACAGGGGATGTCAGGCACTGAAGCTTTCTTT	CASSYTGQGMSGTEAFF
TRBV5-1	TRBJ2-7	NA	TRBD1	TGCGCCAGCAGCCCGCTGAAGACAGGGGGCCCCTACGAGCAGTACTTC	CASSPLKTGGPYEQYF
TRBV11-2	TRBJ2-1	NA	NA	TGTGCCAGCAGCTTAGTAGGTTCTAGGGGGAACTACAATGAGCAGTTCTTC	CASSLVGSRGNYNEQFF
TRBV7-2	TRBJ2-5	once	TRBD1	TGTGCCAGCAGAGAGGACAGGGGGTTCCTGACCCAGTACTTC	CASREDRGFLTQYF
TRBV7-9	TRBJ2-2	NA	NA	TGTGCCAGCAGCTTAGTCCTGGACACCAACACCGGGGAGCTGTTTTTT	CASSLVLDTNTGELFF
TRBV6-6	TRBJ1-2	once	NA	TGTGCCAGCAGTTACGACTCGGAGGCTGGCTATGGCTACACCTTC	CASSYDSEAGYGYTF
TRBV18	TRBJ1-1	NA	NA	TGTGCCAGCTCACCACAGGAGGGTAAACCCAAGGGTGAAGCTTTCTTT	CASSPQEGKPKGEAFF
TRBV19	TRBJ1-4	NA	NA	TGTGCCACTATGAATACAGGTTTGGGTGAAAAACTGTTTTTT	CATMNTGLGEKLFF
TRBV11-3	TRBJ1-1	NA	NA	TGTGCCAGCAGCTTAGTGGCGGGACTGAACACTGAAGCTTTCTTT	CASSLVAGLNTEAFF
TRBV7-9	TRBJ1-4	NA	NA	TGTGCCAGCAGCTTAGTTGACAGATATAATGAAAAACTGTTTTTT	CASSLVDRYNEKLFF
TRBV28	TRBJ1-2	once	NA	TGTGCCAGCAGCTCCGGACAGTCCTATGGCTACACCTTC	CASSSGQSYGYTF
TRBV6-6	TRBJ2-7	NA	TRBD2	TGTGCCAGCAGTTACAGGACTAGCGGGACCTACGAGCAGTACTTC	CASSYRTSGTYEQYF
TRBV19	TRBJ2-1	NA	NA	TGTGCCAGTAGTCCGAGGACTACCTACAATGAGCAGTTCTTC	CASSPRTTYNEQFF
TRBV27	TRBJ2-1	NA	NA	TGTGCCAGCAGTTTCAAACAGGTATCCTACAATGAGCAGTTCTTC	CASSFKQVSYNEQFF
TRBV12-5	TRBJ1-5	few	NA	TGTGCTAGTGGTTTGGTCCTAGGCGGGTTCGGACAGCGCATCCCGATTCAGCCCCAGCATTTT	CASGLVLGGFGQRIPIQPQHF